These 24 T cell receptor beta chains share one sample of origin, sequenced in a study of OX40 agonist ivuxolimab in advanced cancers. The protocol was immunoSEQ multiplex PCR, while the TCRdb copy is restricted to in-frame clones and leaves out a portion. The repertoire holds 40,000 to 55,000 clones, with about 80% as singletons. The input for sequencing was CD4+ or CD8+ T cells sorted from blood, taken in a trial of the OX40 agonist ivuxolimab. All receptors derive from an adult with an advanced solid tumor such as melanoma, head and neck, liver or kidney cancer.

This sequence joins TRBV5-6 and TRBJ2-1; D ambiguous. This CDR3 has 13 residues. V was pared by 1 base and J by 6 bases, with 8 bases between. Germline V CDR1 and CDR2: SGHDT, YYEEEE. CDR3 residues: CASSLPTSNEQFF. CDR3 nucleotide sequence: TGTGCCAGCAGCTTGCCCACCTCCAATGAGCAGTTCTTC.

The CDR3 reads CASSAVQGWGYGYTF. Here the CDR3 DNA reads TGTGCCAGCAGCGCGGTGCAGGGGTGGGGCTATGGCTACACCTTC. This chain connects TRBV7-9 to TRBJ1-2; TRBD1 is a possible D gene (6 bases). This CDR3 contains 15 residues. The germline V gene has CDR1 SEHNR and CDR2 FQNEAQ (reference sequence). V shed 5 bases and J shed 4 bases, with 17 bases lying between them.

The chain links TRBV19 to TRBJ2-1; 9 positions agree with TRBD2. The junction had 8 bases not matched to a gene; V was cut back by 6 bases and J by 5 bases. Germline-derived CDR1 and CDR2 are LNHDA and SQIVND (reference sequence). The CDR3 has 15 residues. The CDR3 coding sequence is TGTGCCAGTAGGCTTAGCGGGAGAGGCAACAATGAGCAGTTCTTC. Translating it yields CASRLSGRGNNEQFF.

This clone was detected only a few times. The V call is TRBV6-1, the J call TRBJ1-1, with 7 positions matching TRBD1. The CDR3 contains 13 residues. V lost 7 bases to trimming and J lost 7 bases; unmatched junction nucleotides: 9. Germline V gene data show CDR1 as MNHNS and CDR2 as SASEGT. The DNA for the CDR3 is TGTGCCAGCATAGTTTCGAGGGACAGTGAAGCTTTCTTT. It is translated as CASIVSRDSEAFF.

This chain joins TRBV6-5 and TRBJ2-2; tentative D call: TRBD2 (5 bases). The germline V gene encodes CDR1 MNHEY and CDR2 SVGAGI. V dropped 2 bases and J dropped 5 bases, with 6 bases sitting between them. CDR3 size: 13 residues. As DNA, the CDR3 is TGTGCCAGCAGTTACCCGGGGACCGGGGAGCTGTTTTTT. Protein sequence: CASSYPGTGELFF.

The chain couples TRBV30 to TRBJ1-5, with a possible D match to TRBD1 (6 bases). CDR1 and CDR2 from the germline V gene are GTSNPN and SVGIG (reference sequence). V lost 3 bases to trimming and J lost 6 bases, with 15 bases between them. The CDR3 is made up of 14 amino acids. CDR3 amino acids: CAWRGGGSGQPQHF. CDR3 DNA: TGTGCCTGGAGAGGGGGAGGCTCGGGTCAGCCCCAGCATTTT.

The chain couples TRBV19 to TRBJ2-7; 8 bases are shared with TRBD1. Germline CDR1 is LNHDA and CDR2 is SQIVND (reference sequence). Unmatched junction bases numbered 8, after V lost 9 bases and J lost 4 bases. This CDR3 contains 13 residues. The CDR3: CARLDRALYEQYF. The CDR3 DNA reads TGTGCCAGACTGGACAGGGCTTTGTACGAGCAGTACTTC.

CDR3 sequence (DNA): TGTGCCTGGAGCCCGGGACCTACTAATGAAAAACTGTTTTTT. The encoded protein is CAWSPGPTNEKLFF. The chain employs TRBV30 and TRBJ1-4; D is possibly TRBD1 (5 bases). The germline CDR1 and CDR2 sequences are GTSNPN and SVGIG (reference sequence). V lost 3 bases and J lost 2, with 10 bases in between. The CDR3 covers 14 residues. Complete variable domain (other parts from reference TRBV30 and TRBJ1-4): SQTIHQWPATLVQPVGSPLSLECTVEGTSNPNLYWYRQAAGRGLQLLFYSVGIGQISSEVPQNLSASRPQDRQFILSSKKLLLSDSGFYLCAWSPGPTNEKLFFGSGTQLSVL.

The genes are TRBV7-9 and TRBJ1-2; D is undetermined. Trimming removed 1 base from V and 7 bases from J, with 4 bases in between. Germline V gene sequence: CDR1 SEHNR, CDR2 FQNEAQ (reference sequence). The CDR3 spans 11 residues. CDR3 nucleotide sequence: TGTGCCAGCAGCTTAGAATCTGGCTACACCTTC. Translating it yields CASSLESGYTF.

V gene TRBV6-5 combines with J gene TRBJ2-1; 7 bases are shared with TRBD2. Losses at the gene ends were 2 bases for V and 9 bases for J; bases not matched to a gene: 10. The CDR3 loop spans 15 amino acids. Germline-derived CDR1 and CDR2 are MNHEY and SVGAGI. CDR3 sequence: CASSYGSGTRGEQFF. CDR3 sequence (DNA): TGTGCCAGCAGTTACGGAAGCGGGACGAGGGGTGAGCAGTTCTTC.

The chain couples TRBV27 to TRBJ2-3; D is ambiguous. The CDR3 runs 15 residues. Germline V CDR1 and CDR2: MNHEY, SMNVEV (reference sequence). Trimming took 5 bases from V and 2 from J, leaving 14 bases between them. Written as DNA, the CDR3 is TGTGCCAGCAGTAAATATGCATCTGCCACAGATACGCAGTATTTT. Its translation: CASSKYASATDTQYF.

The CDR3 reads CASSRPNENEQFF. The DNA for the CDR3 is TGTGCCAGCAGCCGACCCAACGAGAATGAGCAGTTCTTC. J is TRBJ2-1 and V is TRBV7-2; D is uncertain. Germline CDR1 reads SGHTA; CDR2 reads FQGNSA. This CDR3 has 13 amino acids. Trimming removed 5 bases at V and 7 bases at J, with 12 bases between.

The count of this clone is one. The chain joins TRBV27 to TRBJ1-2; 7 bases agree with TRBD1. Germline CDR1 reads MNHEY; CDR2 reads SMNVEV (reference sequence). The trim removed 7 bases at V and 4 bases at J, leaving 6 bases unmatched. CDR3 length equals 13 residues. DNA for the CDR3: TGTGCCAGCATCTCGGGGACAGCCTATGGCTACACCTTC. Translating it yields CASISGTAYGYTF.

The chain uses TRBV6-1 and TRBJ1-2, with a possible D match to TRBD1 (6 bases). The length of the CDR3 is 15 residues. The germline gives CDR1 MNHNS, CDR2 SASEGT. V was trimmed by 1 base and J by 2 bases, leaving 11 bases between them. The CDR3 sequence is CASSEGPRGNYGYTF. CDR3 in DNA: TGTGCCAGCAGTGAAGGACCCAGGGGCAACTATGGCTACACCTTC.

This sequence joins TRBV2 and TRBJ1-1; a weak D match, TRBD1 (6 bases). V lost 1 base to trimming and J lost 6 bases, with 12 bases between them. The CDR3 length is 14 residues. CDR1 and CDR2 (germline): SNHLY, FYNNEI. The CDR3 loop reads CASSEGWGLAEAFF. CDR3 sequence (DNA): TGTGCCAGCAGTGAAGGGTGGGGGCTGGCTGAAGCTTTCTTT.

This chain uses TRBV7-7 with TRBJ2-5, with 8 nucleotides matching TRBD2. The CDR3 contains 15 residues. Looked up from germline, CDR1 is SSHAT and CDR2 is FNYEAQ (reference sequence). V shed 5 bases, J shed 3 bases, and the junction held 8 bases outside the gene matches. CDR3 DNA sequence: TGTGCCAGCAGCACCGGGAGGGCAGTGAAAGAGACCCAGTACTTC. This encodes CASSTGRAVKETQYF.

Written as DNA, the CDR3 is TGTGCCAGCTGGACAGGGACCACGGGGGGCACTGAAGCTTTCTTT. It specifies CASWTGTTGGTEAFF. The chain links TRBV28 to TRBJ1-1, with TRBD1 matching over 8 bases. The CDR3 spans 15 residues. After removal of 8 bases from V and 4 bases from J, the junction contained 12 bases not matched to a gene. Germline V gene lookup returns CDR1 MDHEN and CDR2 SYDVKM.

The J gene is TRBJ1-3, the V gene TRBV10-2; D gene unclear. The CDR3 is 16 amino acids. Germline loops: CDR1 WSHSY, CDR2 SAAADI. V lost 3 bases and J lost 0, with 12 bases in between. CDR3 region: CASSEIPSRSGNTIYF. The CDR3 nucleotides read TGCGCCAGCAGTGAAATCCCCTCGCGCTCTGGAAACACCATATATTTT.

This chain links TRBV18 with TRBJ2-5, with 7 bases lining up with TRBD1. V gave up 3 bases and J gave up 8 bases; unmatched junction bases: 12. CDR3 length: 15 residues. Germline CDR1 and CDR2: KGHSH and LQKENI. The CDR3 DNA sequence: TGTGCCAGCTCACCCCCTGGACAGGATAAGAGAACCCAGTACTTC. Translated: CASSPPGQDKRTQYF.

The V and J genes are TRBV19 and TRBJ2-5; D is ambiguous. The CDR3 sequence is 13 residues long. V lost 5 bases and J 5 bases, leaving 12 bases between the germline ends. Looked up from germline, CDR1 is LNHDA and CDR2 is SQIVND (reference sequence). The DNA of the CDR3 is TGTGCCAGTAGTGAAAGATCCGAGGAGACCCAGTACTTC. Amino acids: CASSERSEETQYF.

This chain's CDR3 is CASSLVAGTFTGELFF. The CDR3 DNA sequence: TGTGCCAGCAGCTTAGTGGCGGGGACTTTCACCGGGGAGCTGTTTTTT. J is TRBJ2-2 and V is TRBV11-2; D may be TRBD2 (6 bases). The CDR3 covers 16 residues. Trimming took off 1 base at V and 4 bases at J, with 13 bases between the two ends. Germline V gene sequence: CDR1 SGHAT, CDR2 FQNNGV.

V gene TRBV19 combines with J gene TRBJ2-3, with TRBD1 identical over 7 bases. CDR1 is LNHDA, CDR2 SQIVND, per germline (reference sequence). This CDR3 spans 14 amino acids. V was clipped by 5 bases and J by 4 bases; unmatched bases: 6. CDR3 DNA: TGTGCCAGTAGTTACAGGCAGGGGGCAGATACGCAGTATTTT. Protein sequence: CASSYRQGADTQYF. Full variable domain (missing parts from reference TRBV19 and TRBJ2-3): DGGITQSPKYLFRKEGQNVTLSCEQNLNHDAMYWYRQDPGQGLRLIYYSQIVNDFQKGDIAEGYSVSREKKESFPLTVTSAQKNPTAFYLCASSYRQGADTQYFGPGTRLTVL.

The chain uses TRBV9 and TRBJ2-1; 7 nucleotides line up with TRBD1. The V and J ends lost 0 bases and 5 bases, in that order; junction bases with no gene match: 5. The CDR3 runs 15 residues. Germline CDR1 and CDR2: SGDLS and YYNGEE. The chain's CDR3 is CASSVVNRGNNEQFF. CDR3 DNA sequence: TGTGCCAGCAGCGTAGTGAACAGGGGAAACAATGAGCAGTTCTTC.

CDR3 sequence: CASSPGLTGRGRNYEQYF. CDR3 sequence (DNA): TGTGCCAGCAGCCCGGGCCTGACAGGGCGGGGGAGAAACTACGAGCAGTACTTC. This chain joins TRBV7-2 and TRBJ2-7; the D call may be TRBD1 or TRBD2 (7 bases each). Germline V gives CDR1 SGHTA, CDR2 FQGNSA. The V end lost 5 bases, the J end lost 3 bases, and 26 bases lay between the germline ends. The CDR3 spans 18 residues.